This T cell receptor beta chain was captured in a study of metastatic and nonmetastatic thyroid tumors (dated by TCRdb to 2018 to 2021). About the study as a whole: The researchers compared repertoires between peripheral blood samples and tumor or nodule tissue samples from patients with malignant or benign thyroid disease.

Before undergoing thyroid surgery, none of the patients had been given any kind of treatment. Using T-cell receptor beta sequencing, the study looked back at clinical samples from patients collected from about 2012 to 2018. What the authors observed across the whole study: In both blood and tumor samples, malignant tumors were reported to have significantly higher TCR beta diversity than benign nodules.

A note on this clone: Its antigen is still unknown. This likely comes from a read error, as the CDR3 has no conserved phenylalanine or tryptophan at its end. Because the CDR3's place on the DNA is in doubt, the DNA is left out and the CDR3 is given as listed by TCRdb.

Library preparation used PCR. The instrument given in TCRdb is Illumina HiSeq 4000. High-throughput sequencing was used to profile the TCR beta-chain CDR3 region of each patient. The study's own analysis went as follows. A classifier to discriminate distant-metastatic papillary thyroid cancer patients was built from CDR3 differences across clinicopathological groups. To measure repertoire diversity the researchers used the Shannon index, while the Morisita-Horn index served to gauge how similar the tumor and blood repertoires were. TCRdb applied fastp at Q25 and MiXCR to the public reads, then kept only in-frame beta chains. Clone size and V and J calls follow TCRdb, not the original study. The sample table contains several thousand clones; only one count was recorded for roughly 35% of them. The ten largest clonotypes hold 30% to 40% of the sample. The sequencing sample was made of adjacent normal tissue. This receptor was identified in a male donor with papillary thyroid cancer or a benign thyroid nodule (not recorded which). Some clones in this sample may be carry-over from other donors' samples.

The CDR3 region: CASSCREAEAVL. Recombination linked TRBV7-9 to TRBJ1-1; the D call TRBD1 from the table was never checked on the DNA. Inclusive of both ends, the CDR3 amounts to 12 amino acids. Based on the germline V gene (reference sequence), the CDR1 and CDR2 sequences are SEHNR and FQNEAQ.